This T cell receptor beta chain was documented in a study of T-cell reconstitution after alpha-beta-depleted transplantation in children. The CDR3 loop spans 13 amino acids. V lost 4 bases and J lost 5, with 14 bases in between. From germline, CDR1 is SQVTM and CDR2 ANQGSEA. This clonotype showed up many times. Unique molecular identifiers were used to barcode this TCRbeta library. TCRdb ran MiXCR on the PCR reads and lists one entry per CDR3 protein. The sample contains roughly 500,000 distinct CDR3 sequences, about 11% of which appear only once. The rearrangement uses TRBV29-1 and TRBJ2-5; D is possibly TRBD2 (6 bases). This TCR was sampled from a child aged 2 to 15 with inherited bone marrow failure, due to receive a stem cell transplant. The starting material was PBMCs, obtained before TCRalphabeta/CD19-depleted stem cell transplant. The CDR3 sequence is CSVGGGTRETQYF. The CDR3, as DNA: TGCAGCGTTGGTGGCGGGACTCGGGAGACCCAGTACTTC.